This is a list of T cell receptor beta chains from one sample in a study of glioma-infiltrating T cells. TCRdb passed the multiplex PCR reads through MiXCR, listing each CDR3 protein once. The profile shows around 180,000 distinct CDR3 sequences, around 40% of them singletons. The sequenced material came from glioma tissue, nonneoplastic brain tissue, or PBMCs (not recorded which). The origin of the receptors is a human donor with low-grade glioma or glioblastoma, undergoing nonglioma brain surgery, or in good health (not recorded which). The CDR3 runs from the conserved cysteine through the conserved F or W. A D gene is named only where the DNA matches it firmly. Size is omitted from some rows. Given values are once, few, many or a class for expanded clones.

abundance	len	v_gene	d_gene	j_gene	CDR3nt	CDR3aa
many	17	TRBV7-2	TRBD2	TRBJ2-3	TGTGCCAGCAGCTTAGGGGTAGCGGGAGGGTGGCAAGATACGCAGTATTTT	CASSLGVAGGWQDTQYF
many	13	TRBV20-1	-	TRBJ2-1	TGCAGTGCTAGAGCGGTTGGAAACAATGAGCAGTTCTTC	CSARAVGNNEQFF
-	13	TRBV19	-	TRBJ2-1	TGTGCCAGTAGTATAGGTTCCAGCAATGAGCAGTTCTTC	CASSIGSSNEQFF
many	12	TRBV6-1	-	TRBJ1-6	TGTGCCAGCAGGAACAGCGATTCACCCCTCCACTTT	CASRNSDSPLHF
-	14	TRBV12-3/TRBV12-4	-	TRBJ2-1	TGTGCCGACAGTTCGGTTCGGGTTTGGTATGAGCAGTTCTTC	CADSSVRVWYEQFF
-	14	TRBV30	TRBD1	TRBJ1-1	TGTGCCTGGAGTAAACAGGGGACGTCCCCTGAAGCTTTCTTT	CAWSKQGTSPEAFF
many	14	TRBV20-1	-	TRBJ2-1	TGCAGTGCCCTACCGGACCTTACCAACAATGAGCAGTTCTTC	CSALPDLTNNEQFF
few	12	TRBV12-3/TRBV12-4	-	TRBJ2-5	TGTGCCAGCAGTTTCCGAGGAGAGACCCAGTACTTC	CASSFRGETQYF
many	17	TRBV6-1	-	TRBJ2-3	TGTGCCAGCAGCGAAGTTGGTAGCGGTCAGGGCACAGATACGCAGTATTTT	CASSEVGSGQGTDTQYF
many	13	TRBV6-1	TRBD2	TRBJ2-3	TGTGCCAGCATGAGGCGGGAGGGAGATACGCAGTATTTT	CASMRREGDTQYF
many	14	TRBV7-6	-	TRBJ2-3	TGTGCCAGCCAACGCACAGGGCTCACAGATACGCAGTATTTT	CASQRTGLTDTQYF
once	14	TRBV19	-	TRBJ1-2	TGTGTTAGTAGTTCCCCCGTCTCCGGGCTTGGCTACACCTTC	CVSSSPVSGLGYTF
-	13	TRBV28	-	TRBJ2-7	TGTGCCAGCAGTTTGATACATGGGAACGAGCAGTACTTC	CASSLIHGNEQYF
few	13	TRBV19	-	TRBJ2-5	TGTGTCTCCGCTCCTGACAAGCAAGAGACCCAGTACTTC	CVSAPDKQETQYF
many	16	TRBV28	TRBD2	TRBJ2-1	TGTGCCAGCAGTTCCGCAAGTGGGAGGGCAGACAATGAGCAGTTCTTC	CASSSASGRADNEQFF
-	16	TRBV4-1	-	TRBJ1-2	TGCGCCAGCAGCAAATTACTAGCCCTTTCTAACTATGGCTACACCTTC	CASSKLLALSNYGYTF
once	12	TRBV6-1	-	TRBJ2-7	TGTGCATGCCGGGGAGAATCCTACGAGCAGTACTTC	CACRGESYEQYF
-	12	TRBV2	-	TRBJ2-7	TGTGCCAGGGGGCAGACTACCTACGAGCAGTACTTC	CARGQTTYEQYF
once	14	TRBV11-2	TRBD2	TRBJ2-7	TGTGCCAGCAGCTTAGTCGGGAGGGCCGACGAGCAGTACTTC	CASSLVGRADEQYF
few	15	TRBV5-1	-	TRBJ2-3	TGCGCCAGCAGCCTGACTCCCGTCAGAGCGGATACGCAGTATTTT	CASSLTPVRADTQYF
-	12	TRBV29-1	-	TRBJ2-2	TGCAGCGTTGAACTATCGTTCGGAGAGCTGTTTTTT	CSVELSFGELFF
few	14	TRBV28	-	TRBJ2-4	TGTGCCAGCGGCCAATCGATAGCCAAAAACATTCAGTACTTC	CASGQSIAKNIQYF
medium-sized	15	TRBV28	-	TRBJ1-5	TGTGCCAGCAGCCCTAGCAGGGTAACGGGTCAGCCCCAGCATTTT	CASSPSRVTGQPQHF
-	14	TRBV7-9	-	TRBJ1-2	TGTGCCAGCAGTTACGGGTCGGCGGAATATGGCTACACCTTC	CASSYGSAEYGYTF
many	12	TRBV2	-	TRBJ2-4	TGTGCCAGCAGTGGGGGTCGAGGGATTCAGTACTTC	CASSGGRGIQYF
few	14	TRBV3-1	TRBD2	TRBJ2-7	TGTGCCAGCAGCCCGAGAGGACTAGCCCACGAGCAGTACTTC	CASSPRGLAHEQYF
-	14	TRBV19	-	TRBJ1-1	TGTGCCAGTAGTATTATAGGAGGGGGGACTGAATCTTTCTTT	CASSIIGGGTESFF
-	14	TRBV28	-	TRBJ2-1	TGTGCAAGCAGTGAAATGGAAGCCTACAATGAGCAGTTCTTC	CASSEMEAYNEQFF
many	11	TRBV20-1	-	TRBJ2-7	TGCAGTGCTGGCGGGGTCTACGAGCAGTACTTC	CSAGGVYEQYF
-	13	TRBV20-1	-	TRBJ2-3	TGCAGAGCTAGAGAAGGGAGCACAGATACGAAGTATTTT	CRAREGSTDTKYF
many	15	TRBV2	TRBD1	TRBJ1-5	TGTGCCAGCAGTGCGGGACAGGGACCCGATCAGCCCCAGCATTTT	CASSAGQGPDQPQHF
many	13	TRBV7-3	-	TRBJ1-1	TGTGCCAGCAGTTTTGACCCGAACACTGAAGCTTTCTTT	CASSFDPNTEAFF
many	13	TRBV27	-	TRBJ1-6	TGTGCCAGCAGTGTCACTCCAACTTCACCCCTCCACTTT	CASSVTPTSPLHF
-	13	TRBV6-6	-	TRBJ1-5	TGTGCCAGAGGTAGCCAACCCAATCAGCCCCAGAATTTT	CARGSQPNQPQNF
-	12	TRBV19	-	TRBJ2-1	TGTGCCAGTGGGTTGGTGATAAATGAGCAGTTCTTC	CASGLVINEQFF
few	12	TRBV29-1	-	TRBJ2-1	TGCAGCGTTCGAGGAGATCGAAATGAGCAGTTCTTC	CSVRGDRNEQFF
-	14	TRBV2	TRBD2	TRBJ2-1	TGTGCCAGCAGTAGAGGACTAGAGCCCAATGAGCAGTTCTTC	CASSRGLEPNEQFF
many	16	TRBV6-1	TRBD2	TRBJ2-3	TGTGCCAGCAGTCCCCGAGACGGACTAGTGGGCGATACGCAGTATTTT	CASSPRDGLVGDTQYF
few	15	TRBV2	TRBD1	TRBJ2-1	TGTGCCAGCACCCAAACAGGGGGCTCCTACAATGAGCAGTTCTTC	CASTQTGGSYNEQFF
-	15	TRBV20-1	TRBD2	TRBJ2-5	TGCAGTGCTAGGCCTAGCGGCCGTCTAGCGGAGACCCAGTACTTC	CSARPSGRLAETQYF
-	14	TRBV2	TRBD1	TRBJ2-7	TGTGCCGGCAGACGGGACAGGGGTTCCTACGAGCAGTACTTC	CAGRRDRGSYEQYF
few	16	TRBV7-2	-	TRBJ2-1	TGTGCCAGCAGCTTAAATGGGGGGGCCTCGTACAATGAGCAGTTCTTC	CASSLNGGASYNEQFF
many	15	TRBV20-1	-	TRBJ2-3	TGCAGTGCTAGAGTGGATAGCGCCTACACAGATACGCAGTGTTTT	CSARVDSAYTDTQCF
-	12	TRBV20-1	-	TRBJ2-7	TGTAGTGCGGAGGTAGCTAGGGACGAGCAGTACTTC	CSAEVARDEQYF
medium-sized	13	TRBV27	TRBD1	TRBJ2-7	TGTGCCAGCAGAGGACAGGGAGGAACCGAGCAGTACTTC	CASRGQGGTEQYF
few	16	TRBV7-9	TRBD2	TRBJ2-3	TGTGCCAGCAGCCTGACTAGCGGGAGGGTAACAGATACGCAGTATTTT	CASSLTSGRVTDTQYF
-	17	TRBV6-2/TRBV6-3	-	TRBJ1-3	TGTGCCAGCAGTTACTCCGGGGCGGGAAACTCTGGAAGCAACATATATTTT	CASSYSGAGNSGSNIYF
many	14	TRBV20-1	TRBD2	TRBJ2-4	TGCAGTGCTTCAGGGACTAGCGGGAGAAACATTCAGTACTTC	CSASGTSGRNIQYF
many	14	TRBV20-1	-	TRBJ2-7	TGCAGTGCCGCGACCTTAGCGGACTCCTACGAGCAGTACTTC	CSAATLADSYEQYF
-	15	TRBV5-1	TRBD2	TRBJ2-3	TGCGCCGGCAGCTTGGCAGGGACTAGCACAGATACTCAGTATTTT	CAGSLAGTSTDTQYF
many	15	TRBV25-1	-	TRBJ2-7	TGTGCCAGCAGTGAATTTGGGGGCCGGCCTTACGAGCAGTACTTC	CASSEFGGRPYEQYF
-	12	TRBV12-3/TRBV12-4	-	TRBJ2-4	TGTGCCAGACAGACAATCAAAAACATTCAGTACTTC	CARQTIKNIQYF
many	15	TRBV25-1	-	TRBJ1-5	TGTGCCAGCAGTGAATCAAGGGGCCCGAATCAGCCCCAGCATTTT	CASSESRGPNQPQHF
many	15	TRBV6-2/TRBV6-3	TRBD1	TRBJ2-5	TGTGCCAGCAGTTACAGGGACAGGCTCCAAGAGACCCAGTACTTC	CASSYRDRLQETQYF
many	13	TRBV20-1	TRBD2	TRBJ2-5	TGCAGTGCTGGAGGACTAGCGGGGCGGACCCAGTACTTC	CSAGGLAGRTQYF
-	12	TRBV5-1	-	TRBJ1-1	TGCGCCAGCAGATTCGAGGGGACTGAAGCTTCCTTT	CASRFEGTEASF
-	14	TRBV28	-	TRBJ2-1	TGTGCCAGCAGTACCACACGAGACGGCAATGGGCAGTTCTTC	CASSTTRDGNGQFF
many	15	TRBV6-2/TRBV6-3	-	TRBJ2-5	TGTGCCAGCAGTTACGCCGACAGCCTCCAAGAGACCCAGTACTTC	CASSYADSLQETQYF
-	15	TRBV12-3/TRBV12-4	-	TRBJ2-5	TGTGCCAGCAGTTTAGCACTGGGCATGATTGAGACCCAGTACTTC	CASSLALGMIETQYF
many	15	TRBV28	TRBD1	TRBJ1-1	TGTGCCAGCAGTTTATGGGGACAGGGTGACACTGAAGCTTTCTTT	CASSLWGQGDTEAFF